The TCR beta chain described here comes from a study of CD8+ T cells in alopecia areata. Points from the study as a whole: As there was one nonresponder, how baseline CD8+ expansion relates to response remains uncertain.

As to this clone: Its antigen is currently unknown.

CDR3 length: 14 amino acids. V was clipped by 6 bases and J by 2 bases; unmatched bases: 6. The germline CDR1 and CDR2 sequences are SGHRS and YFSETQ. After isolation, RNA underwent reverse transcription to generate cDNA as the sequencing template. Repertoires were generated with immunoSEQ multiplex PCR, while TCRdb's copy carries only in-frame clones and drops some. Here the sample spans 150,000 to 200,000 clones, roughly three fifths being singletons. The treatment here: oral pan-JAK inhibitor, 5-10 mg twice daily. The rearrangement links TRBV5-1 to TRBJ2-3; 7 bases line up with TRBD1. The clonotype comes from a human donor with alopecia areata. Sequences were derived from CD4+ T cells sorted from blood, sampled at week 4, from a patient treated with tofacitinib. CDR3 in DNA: TGCGCCAGCATAGCAGGGGGATCCACAGATACGCAGTATTTT. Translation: CASIAGGSTDTQYF. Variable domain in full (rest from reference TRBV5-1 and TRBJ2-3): KAGVTQTPRYLIKTRGQQVTLSCSPISGHRSVSWYQQTPGQGLQFLFEYFSETQRNKGNFPGRFSGRQFSNSRSEMNVSTLELGDSALYLCASIAGGSTDTQYFGPGTRLTVL.